The count of the clone carrying this T cell receptor beta chain is one. Its antigen is unknown. This record belongs to a study of cytomegalovirus exposure and HLA in healthy donors. These donors were members of the approximately 120-subject validation cohort, a group separate from the roughly 670-subject first cohort. Trimming took 5 bases from V and 0 from J, leaving 8 bases between them. The CDR3 runs 13 residues. In germline, CDR1 is SGHRS, CDR2 YFSETQ. Some clones are missing from TCRdb's copy, which holds only in-frame ones; the method was immunoSEQ multiplex PCR. The sample includes hundreds of thousands of clones, 86% seen only once; the top ten take roughly 0.75%. Overall study results and limits: In vitro assays verified that three CMV-associated chains recognized CMV antigens specifically. Researchers counted approximately 160 TCR beta chains as cytomegalovirus-associated.

The chain links TRBV5-1 to TRBJ2-5, with D possibly matching TRBD2 (6 bases). The source of this sequence is a woman aged 18-29 years in good health and CMV-seronegative. Sequencing used PBMCs. The CDR3 loop reads CASSIADQETQYF. In nucleotides, the CDR3 is TGCGCCAGCAGTATAGCGGACCAAGAGACCCAGTACTTC.